Listed below are T cell receptor beta chains from one sample, sequenced in a study of blood T cell repertoires in COVID-19. Generated by immunoSEQ multiplex PCR, the TCRdb table keeps only in-frame clones and is missing some. The sample holds some 170,000 clones; more than 65% are singletons and the top ten take over 12%. The specimen sequenced was PBMCs or T cells enriched from blood (not recorded which). The receptors derive from a middle-aged man who had recovered from COVID-19. Both conserved end residues are part of each CDR3. Fields, in order: clone size, D gene, J gene, V gene, CDR3 DNA, CDR3 protein. A D gene is named only where the DNA matches it firmly. Size is stated for part of the rows, as once, few or many counts, or as a class when the clone is expanded.

abundance: -
d_gene: TRBD1
j_gene: TRBJ1-2
v_gene: TRBV11-2
CDR3nt: TGTGCCAGCAGCAACAAACAGGGGCCCCATGGCTACACCTTC
CDR3aa: CASSNKQGPHGYTF

abundance: -
d_gene: -
j_gene: TRBJ1-5
v_gene: TRBV7-8
CDR3nt: TGTGCCAGCAGCCCGGGTGGTGCCGGTCAGCCCCAGCATTTT
CDR3aa: CASSPGGAGQPQHF

abundance: -
d_gene: TRBD1
j_gene: TRBJ2-7
v_gene: TRBV5-1
CDR3nt: TGCGCCAGCAGCGGGACAGGGTCCAACGAGCAGTACTTC
CDR3aa: CASSGTGSNEQYF

abundance: -
d_gene: -
j_gene: TRBJ1-4
v_gene: TRBV15
CDR3nt: TGTGCCACCAGCAGAGCCCTCGACGGGGGGTTATGGGAAAAACTGTTTTTT
CDR3aa: CATSRALDGGLWEKLFF

abundance: -
d_gene: -
j_gene: TRBJ1-5
v_gene: TRBV5-8
CDR3nt: TGTGCCAGCAGCCCGCGGGTGGGTAATCAGCCCCAGCATTTT
CDR3aa: CASSPRVGNQPQHF

abundance: once
d_gene: -
j_gene: TRBJ1-2
v_gene: TRBV3-1/TRBV3-2
CDR3nt: TGTGCCAGCAGCCAAGATACCAGGGCCTATGGCTACACCTTC
CDR3aa: CASSQDTRAYGYTF

abundance: -
d_gene: -
j_gene: TRBJ2-3
v_gene: TRBV5-1
CDR3nt: TGCGCCAGCAGCTTTAACGCCGGGGGGCAGACAGATACGCAGTATTTT
CDR3aa: CASSFNAGGQTDTQYF

abundance: -
d_gene: -
j_gene: TRBJ2-3
v_gene: TRBV27
CDR3nt: TGTGCCAGCAGGATCAGACAGCTCACAGATACGCAGTATTTT
CDR3aa: CASRIRQLTDTQYF

abundance: -
d_gene: TRBD1
j_gene: TRBJ2-6
v_gene: TRBV18
CDR3nt: TGTGCCAGCTCACCGCAGGGACAGGGGTTTCCTTCTGGGGCCAACGTCCTGACTTTC
CDR3aa: CASSPQGQGFPSGANVLTF

abundance: -
d_gene: -
j_gene: TRBJ1-5
v_gene: TRBV3-1/TRBV3-2
CDR3nt: TGTGCCAGCAGCCAAGGACAGGCTAGCAATCAGCCCCAGCATTTT
CDR3aa: CASSQGQASNQPQHF

abundance: -
d_gene: TRBD1
j_gene: TRBJ1-2
v_gene: TRBV9
CDR3nt: TGTGCCAGCAGCGGCTGGGACAGGGAGGTTGTGAACTATGGCTACACCTTC
CDR3aa: CASSGWDREVVNYGYTF

abundance: -
d_gene: TRBD1
j_gene: TRBJ1-5
v_gene: TRBV7-6
CDR3nt: TGTGCCAGCAGCTTAGATCGGGGGAAAGGGGGCCCAAATAGCAATCAGCCCCAGCATTTT
CDR3aa: CASSLDRGKGGPNSNQPQHF

abundance: -
d_gene: -
j_gene: TRBJ1-1
v_gene: TRBV7-9
CDR3nt: TGTGCCAGCAGCCCCATGAACACTGAAGCTTTCTTT
CDR3aa: CASSPMNTEAFF

abundance: -
d_gene: TRBD1
j_gene: TRBJ1-4
v_gene: TRBV5-4
CDR3nt: TGTGCCAGCAGCTCGACAGGGGGCGCGAGTCAAGAAAAACTGTTTTTT
CDR3aa: CASSSTGGASQEKLFF

abundance: -
d_gene: -
j_gene: TRBJ2-3
v_gene: TRBV5-1
CDR3nt: TGCGCCAGCAGCTTGGTCCTGGGGGCAACAGATACGCAGTATTTT
CDR3aa: CASSLVLGATDTQYF

abundance: -
d_gene: -
j_gene: TRBJ2-5
v_gene: TRBV30
CDR3nt: TGTGCCTGGAGCGCTACAGGGTCCGGCGAGACCCAGTACTTC
CDR3aa: CAWSATGSGETQYF

abundance: -
d_gene: -
j_gene: TRBJ2-3
v_gene: TRBV3-1/TRBV3-2
CDR3nt: TGTGCCAGCAGCCAAGGTGGCGGCGATAATACGCAGTATTTT
CDR3aa: CASSQGGGDNTQYF

abundance: -
d_gene: TRBD2
j_gene: TRBJ2-7
v_gene: TRBV4-1
CDR3nt: TGCGCCAGCAGCCAAGCTCGCGGGGCGGGGGCCTACGAGCAGTACTTC
CDR3aa: CASSQARGAGAYEQYF

abundance: -
d_gene: TRBD2
j_gene: TRBJ2-1
v_gene: TRBV5-1
CDR3nt: TGCGCCAGCAGCTCCGAGACTAGCGGGGGGAGTAATGAGCAGTTCTTC
CDR3aa: CASSSETSGGSNEQFF

abundance: -
d_gene: -
j_gene: TRBJ2-7
v_gene: TRBV5-1
CDR3nt: TGCGCCAGCAGCTTGGGATCAGGATTCTACGAGCAGTACTTC
CDR3aa: CASSLGSGFYEQYF

abundance: once
d_gene: -
j_gene: TRBJ1-6
v_gene: TRBV10-2
CDR3nt: TGCGCCAGCAGTGAAACAGCATTGGCTTCACCCCTCCACTTT
CDR3aa: CASSETALASPLHF

abundance: -
d_gene: TRBD1
j_gene: TRBJ2-2
v_gene: TRBV9
CDR3nt: TGTGCCAGCAGCGTGATACAGGGGGCAAGAACCGGGGAGCTGTTTTTT
CDR3aa: CASSVIQGARTGELFF

abundance: -
d_gene: -
j_gene: TRBJ2-7
v_gene: TRBV7-2
CDR3nt: TGTGCCAGCAGCTTAACCGGGACAACTGCCTACGAGCAGTACTTC
CDR3aa: CASSLTGTTAYEQYF

abundance: -
d_gene: -
j_gene: TRBJ1-1
v_gene: TRBV6-5
CDR3nt: TGTGCCAGCAGTTACTCGGCAGGGACAAGGAACACTGAAGCTTTCTTT
CDR3aa: CASSYSAGTRNTEAFF

abundance: few
d_gene: TRBD2
j_gene: TRBJ2-1
v_gene: TRBV4-1
CDR3nt: TGCGCCAGCAGCCAAGAATCGCCTGGGACTAGCGGGTTCAGCTCCTACAATGAGCAGTTCTTC
CDR3aa: CASSQESPGTSGFSSYNEQFF

abundance: -
d_gene: -
j_gene: TRBJ2-1
v_gene: TRBV7-9
CDR3nt: TGTGCCAGCAGCTTACGTGGACGGAGGACCAATGAGCAGTTCTTC
CDR3aa: CASSLRGRRTNEQFF

abundance: -
d_gene: -
j_gene: TRBJ1-1
v_gene: TRBV7-2
CDR3nt: TGTGCCAGCAGCTTAGGGTTTTGGGGGGACACTGAAGCTTTCTTT
CDR3aa: CASSLGFWGDTEAFF

abundance: -
d_gene: -
j_gene: TRBJ1-5
v_gene: TRBV7-9
CDR3nt: TGTGCCAGCAGCGGAGGGGTTAGCAATCAGCCCCAGCATTTT
CDR3aa: CASSGGVSNQPQHF

abundance: once
d_gene: -
j_gene: TRBJ1-6
v_gene: TRBV18
CDR3nt: TGTGCCAGCTCACCACAGGAGAAGGTCGGGTCACCCCTCCACTTT
CDR3aa: CASSPQEKVGSPLHF

abundance: -
d_gene: TRBD2
j_gene: TRBJ2-4
v_gene: TRBV5-5
CDR3nt: TGTGCCAGCAGCTTGGAGGCTAGCGGGGGGGTAACCAAAAACATTCAGTACTTC
CDR3aa: CASSLEASGGVTKNIQYF